The T cell receptor beta chain under discussion was sequenced for a study of response to subunit inactivated influenza vaccine. Study-wide results and caveats: Authors suggested each seasonal flu vaccination may recruit only limited numbers of new T cells.

V was trimmed by 3 bases and J by 4 bases, leaving 6 bases between them. CDR1 LNHDA and CDR2 SQIVND come from the germline V gene (reference sequence). The CDR3 covers 12 residues. This clonotype showed up many times. The antigen remains unidentified. TCRdb used MiXCR to reprocess the RT-PCR reads, holding one entry per CDR3 protein. The sample lists a few hundred thousand distinct CDR3 sequences; just over 20% were seen once. The chain couples TRBV19 to TRBJ1-1; a weak D match, TRBD1 (5 bases). This receptor was taken from a man in his fifties or sixties who received an inactivated influenza vaccine. Sequencing was performed on PBMCs from blood, taken about 20 months after vaccination. The CDR3 DNA is TGTGCCAGTAGTATGGGGGGCACTGAAGCTTTCTTT. Amino acids: CASSMGGTEAFF.